This T cell receptor (beta chain) was sequenced for a study of PD-1 blockade in mismatch repair-deficient tumors. Whole-study results and caveats: Rapid post-treatment expansion, then contraction, generally preceding radiologic response, marked tumor-resident clones.

Germline CDR1 and CDR2: SGHVS and FNYEAQ. With V trimmed by 4 bases and J by 6 bases, 6 bases remained unmatched. The CDR3 has 15 residues. Concerning this clone itself: Its antigen remains unknown.

Sequencing was performed with immunoSEQ multiplex PCR; in TCRdb, only in-frame clones are kept and a portion is missing. Of 120,000 or so clones in the sample, almost 90% are singletons; the top ten hold about an eighth. Three pembrolizumab responders had their TCRs sequenced. This clonotype originated in an adult with mismatch repair-deficient cancer. The chain carries TRBV7-6 and TRBJ2-2; 9 nucleotides agree with TRBD1. Sequencing used peripheral blood, obtained about 17 months after starting pembrolizumab. CDR3: CASSSPQGASGELFF. DNA of the CDR3: TGTGCCAGCAGCTCGCCACAGGGGGCATCCGGGGAGCTGTTTTTT.